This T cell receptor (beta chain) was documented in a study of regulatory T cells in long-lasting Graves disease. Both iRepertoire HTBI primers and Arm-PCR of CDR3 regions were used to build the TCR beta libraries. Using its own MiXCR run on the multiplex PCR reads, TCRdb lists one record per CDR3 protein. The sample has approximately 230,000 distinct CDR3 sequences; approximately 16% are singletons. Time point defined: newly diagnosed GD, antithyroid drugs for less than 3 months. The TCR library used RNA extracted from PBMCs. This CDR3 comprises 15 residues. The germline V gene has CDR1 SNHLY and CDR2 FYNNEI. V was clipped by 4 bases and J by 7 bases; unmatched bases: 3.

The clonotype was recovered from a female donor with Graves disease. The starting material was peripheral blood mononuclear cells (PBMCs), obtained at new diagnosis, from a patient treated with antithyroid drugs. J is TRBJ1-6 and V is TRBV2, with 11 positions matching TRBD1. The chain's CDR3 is CASSGTGGRNSPLHF. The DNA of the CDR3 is TGTGCCAGCAGTGGGACAGGGGGCAGGAATTCACCCCTCCACTTT.